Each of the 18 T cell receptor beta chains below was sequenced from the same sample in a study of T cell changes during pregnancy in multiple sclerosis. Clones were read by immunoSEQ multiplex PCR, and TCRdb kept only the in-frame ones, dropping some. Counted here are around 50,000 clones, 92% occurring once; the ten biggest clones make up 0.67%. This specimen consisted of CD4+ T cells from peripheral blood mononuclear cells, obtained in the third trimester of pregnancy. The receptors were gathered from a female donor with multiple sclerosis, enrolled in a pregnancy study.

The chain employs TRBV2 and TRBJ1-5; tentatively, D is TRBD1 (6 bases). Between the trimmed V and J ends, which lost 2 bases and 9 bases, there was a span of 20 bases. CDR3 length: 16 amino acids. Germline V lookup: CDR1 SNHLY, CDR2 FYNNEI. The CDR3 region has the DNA TGTGCCAGCAGTGAATACGCGGGCGGAGGGGGGGGGCCCCAGCATTTT. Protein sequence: CASSEYAGGGGGPQHF.

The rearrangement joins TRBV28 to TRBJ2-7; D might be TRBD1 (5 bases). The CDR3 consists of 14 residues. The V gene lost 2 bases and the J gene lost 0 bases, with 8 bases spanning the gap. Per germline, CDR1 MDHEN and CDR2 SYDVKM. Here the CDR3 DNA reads TGTGCCAGCAGTTTACAGGGATCCTCCTACGAGCAGTACTTC. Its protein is CASSLQGSSYEQYF.

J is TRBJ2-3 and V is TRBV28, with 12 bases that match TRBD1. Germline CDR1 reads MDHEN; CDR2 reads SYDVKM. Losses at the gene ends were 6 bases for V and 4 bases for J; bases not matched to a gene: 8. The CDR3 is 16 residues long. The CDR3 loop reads CASSLSGTGGADTQYF. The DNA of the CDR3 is TGTGCCAGCAGCCTATCCGGGACAGGGGGCGCAGATACGCAGTATTTT. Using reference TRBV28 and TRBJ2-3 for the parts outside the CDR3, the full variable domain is DVKVTQSSRYLVKRTGEKVFLECVQDMDHENMFWYRQDPGLGLRLIYFSYDVKMKEKGDIPEGYSVSREKKERFSLILESASTNQTSMYLCASSLSGTGGADTQYFGPGTRLTVL.

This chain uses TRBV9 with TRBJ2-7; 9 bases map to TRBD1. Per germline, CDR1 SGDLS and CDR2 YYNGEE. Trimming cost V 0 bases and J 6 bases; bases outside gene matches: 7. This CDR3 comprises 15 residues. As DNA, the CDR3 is TGTGCCAGCAGCGTAGAGGACAGGGGTTCAGGCGAGCAGTACTTC. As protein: CASSVEDRGSGEQYF.

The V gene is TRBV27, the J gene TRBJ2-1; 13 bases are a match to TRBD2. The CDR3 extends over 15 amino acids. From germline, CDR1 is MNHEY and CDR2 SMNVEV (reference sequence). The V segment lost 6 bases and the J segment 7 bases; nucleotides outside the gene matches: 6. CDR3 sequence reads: CASRTTSGRANEQFF. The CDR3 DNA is TGTGCCAGCAGAACTACTAGCGGGAGGGCAAATGAGCAGTTCTTC.

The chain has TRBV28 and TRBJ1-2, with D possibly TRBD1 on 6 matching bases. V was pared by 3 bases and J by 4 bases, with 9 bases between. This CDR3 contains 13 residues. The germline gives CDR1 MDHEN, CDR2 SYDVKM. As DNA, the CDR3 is TGTGCCAGCAGTTTTACAGGGACCTATGGCTACACCTTC. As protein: CASSFTGTYGYTF.

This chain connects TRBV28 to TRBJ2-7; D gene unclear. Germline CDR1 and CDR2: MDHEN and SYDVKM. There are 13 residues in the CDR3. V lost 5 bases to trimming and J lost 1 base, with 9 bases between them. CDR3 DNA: TGTGCCAGCAGTCTGGGCAATTCCTACGAGCAGTACTTC. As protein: CASSLGNSYEQYF. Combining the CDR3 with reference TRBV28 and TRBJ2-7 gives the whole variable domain DVKVTQSSRYLVKRTGEKVFLECVQDMDHENMFWYRQDPGLGLRLIYFSYDVKMKEKGDIPEGYSVSREKKERFSLILESASTNQTSMYLCASSLGNSYEQYFGPGTRLTVT.

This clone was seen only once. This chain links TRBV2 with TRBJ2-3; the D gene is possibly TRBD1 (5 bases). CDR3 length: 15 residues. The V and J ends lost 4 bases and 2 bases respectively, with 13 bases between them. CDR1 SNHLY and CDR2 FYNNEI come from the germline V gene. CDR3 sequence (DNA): TGTGCCAGCAGTGCTTCGAGACAGACCACAGATACGCAGTATTTT. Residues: CASSASRQTTDTQYF.

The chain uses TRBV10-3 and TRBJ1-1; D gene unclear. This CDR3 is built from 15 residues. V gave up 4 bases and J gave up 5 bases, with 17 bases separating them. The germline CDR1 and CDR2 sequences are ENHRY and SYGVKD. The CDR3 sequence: CAISGRAGSRTEAFF. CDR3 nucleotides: TGTGCCATCAGTGGGAGGGCGGGTAGTAGGACTGAAGCTTTCTTT.

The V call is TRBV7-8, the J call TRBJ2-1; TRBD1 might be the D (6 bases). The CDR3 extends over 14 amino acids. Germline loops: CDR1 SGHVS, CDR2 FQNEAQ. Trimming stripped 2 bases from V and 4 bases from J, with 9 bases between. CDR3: CASSLRQEYNEQFF. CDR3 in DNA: TGTGCCAGCAGCTTAAGACAGGAATACAATGAGCAGTTCTTC.

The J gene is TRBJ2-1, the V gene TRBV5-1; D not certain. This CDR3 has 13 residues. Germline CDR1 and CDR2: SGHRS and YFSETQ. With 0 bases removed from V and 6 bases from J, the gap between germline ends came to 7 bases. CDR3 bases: TGCGCCAGCAGCTTGGAACTCCTCAATGAGCAGTTCTTC. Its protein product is CASSLELLNEQFF.

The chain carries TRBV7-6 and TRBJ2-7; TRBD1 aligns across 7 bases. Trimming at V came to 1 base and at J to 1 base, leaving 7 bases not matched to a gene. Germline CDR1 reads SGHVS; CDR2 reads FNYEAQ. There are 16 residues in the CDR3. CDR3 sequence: CASSLGRGQSSYEQYF. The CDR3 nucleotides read TGTGCCAGCAGCTTAGGTCGGGGACAGAGTTCCTACGAGCAGTACTTC. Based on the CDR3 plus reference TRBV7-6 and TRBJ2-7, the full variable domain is GAGVSQSPRYKVTKRGQDVALRCDPISGHVSLYWYRQALGQGPEFLTYFNYEAQQDKSGLPNDRFSAERPEGSISTLTIQRTEQRDSAMYRCASSLGRGQSSYEQYFGPGTRLTVT.

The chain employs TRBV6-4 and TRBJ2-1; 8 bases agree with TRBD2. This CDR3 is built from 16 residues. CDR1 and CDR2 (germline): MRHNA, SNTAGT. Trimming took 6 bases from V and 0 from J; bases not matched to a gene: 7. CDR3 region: CASSLLAGSSYNEQFF. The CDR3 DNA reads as TGTGCCAGCAGCCTTTTAGCGGGAAGCTCCTACAATGAGCAGTTCTTC.

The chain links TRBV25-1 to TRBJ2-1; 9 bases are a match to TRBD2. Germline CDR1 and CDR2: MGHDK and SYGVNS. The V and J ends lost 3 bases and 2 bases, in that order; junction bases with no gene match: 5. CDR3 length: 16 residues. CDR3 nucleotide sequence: TGTGCCAGCAGTGATGCAGCGGGAGGAGCCTACAATGAGCAGTTCTTC. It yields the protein CASSDAAGGAYNEQFF.

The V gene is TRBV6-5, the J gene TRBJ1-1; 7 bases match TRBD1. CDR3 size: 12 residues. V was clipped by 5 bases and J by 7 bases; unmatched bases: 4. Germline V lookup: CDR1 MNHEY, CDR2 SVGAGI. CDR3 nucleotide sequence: TGTGCCAGCAGTCTCACAGGGGATGAAGCTTTCTTT. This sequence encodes CASSLTGDEAFF.

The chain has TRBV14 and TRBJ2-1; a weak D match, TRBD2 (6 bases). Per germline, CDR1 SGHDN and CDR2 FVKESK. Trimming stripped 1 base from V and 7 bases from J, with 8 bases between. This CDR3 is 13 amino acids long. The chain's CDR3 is CASSQVRGNEQFF. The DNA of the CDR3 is TGTGCCAGCAGCCAAGTCCGGGGGAATGAGCAGTTCTTC.

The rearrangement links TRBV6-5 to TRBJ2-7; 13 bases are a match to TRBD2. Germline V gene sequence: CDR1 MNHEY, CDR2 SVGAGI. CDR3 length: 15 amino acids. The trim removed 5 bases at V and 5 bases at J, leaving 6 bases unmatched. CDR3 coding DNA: TGTGCCAGCAGTATACTAGCGGGAGGGCCTAACGAGCAGTACTTC. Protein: CASSILAGGPNEQYF.

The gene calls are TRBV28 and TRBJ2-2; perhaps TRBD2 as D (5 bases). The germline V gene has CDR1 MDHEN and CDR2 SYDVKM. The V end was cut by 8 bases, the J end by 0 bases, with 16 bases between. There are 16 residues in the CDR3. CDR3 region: CASLFSGSPNTGELFF. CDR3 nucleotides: TGTGCCAGCCTTTTCAGCGGTTCCCCGAACACCGGGGAGCTGTTTTTT.